The T cell receptor (beta chain) described here comes from a study of cytomegalovirus exposure and HLA in healthy donors. Concerning this clone: Its specificity is unknown.

J gave up 3 bases and V 4 bases, and 10 bases lay outside the gene matches. The CDR3 is 15 amino acids. Germline V gives CDR1 SQVTM, CDR2 ANQGSEA. Overall study results and limits: An ancestry cluster, one associated with Asian ancestry, reportedly showed fewer N-insertions than the 666-donor mean in a later analysis. Cytomegalovirus status was reportedly diagnosed by the classifier with high sensitivity and specificity.

60 Vbeta and 13 Jbeta primers were used in PCR. Using immunoSEQ multiplex PCR, the repertoire was profiled, and TCRdb retains in-frame clones only, with some absent. The table has approximately 280,000 clones, 86% seen once. This receptor was identified in a man in his forties or fifties in good health and CMV-seropositive. The chain joins TRBV29-1 to TRBJ1-1; 8 nucleotides align to TRBD1. The sample consisted of PBMCs. CDR3 DNA: TGCAGCGTTGTAGGTCAGGGGGCCGGGGACACTGAAGCTTTCTTT. Protein sequence: CSVVGQGAGDTEAFF.